Detailed here is one T cell receptor beta chain. Its matching antigen is unknown. The donors belonged to the approximately 120-subject validation cohort, separate from the roughly 600-subject first cohort. The data belong to a study of cytomegalovirus exposure and HLA in healthy donors. Study-wide findings and caveats: As was reported, the classifier diagnosed cytomegalovirus status with high specificity and sensitivity.

There are 16 residues in the CDR3. The V and J ends lost 8 bases and 0 bases, in that order; junction bases with no gene match: 9. The germline V gene has CDR1 SNHLY and CDR2 FYNNEI. Libraries were prepared by immunoSEQ multiplex PCR; TCRdb keeps only in-frame clonotypes and omits some of them. The repertoire includes under 200,000 clones, over 85% of them detected once, and 4% to 5% sits in the top ten. The material sequenced was PBMCs. The chain recombines TRBV2 with TRBJ2-2, with TRBD1 identical over 7 bases. The sequence derives from a man aged 18 to 30 in good health and CMV-seropositive. The CDR3: CASAGQGDTNTGELFF. The CDR3 DNA reads TGTGCCAGCGCCGGGCAGGGGGATACGAACACCGGGGAGCTGTTTTTT.